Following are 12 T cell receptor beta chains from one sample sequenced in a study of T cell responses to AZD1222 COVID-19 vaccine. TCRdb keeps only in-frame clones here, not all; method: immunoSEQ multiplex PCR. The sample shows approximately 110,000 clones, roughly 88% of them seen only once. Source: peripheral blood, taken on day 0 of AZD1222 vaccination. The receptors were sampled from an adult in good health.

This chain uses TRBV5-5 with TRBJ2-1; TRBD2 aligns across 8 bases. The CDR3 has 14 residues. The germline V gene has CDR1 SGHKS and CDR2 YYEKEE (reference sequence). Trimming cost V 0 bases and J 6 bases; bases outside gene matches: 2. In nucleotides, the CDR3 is TGTGCCAGCAGCTTGGTACTAGCGGTCAATGAGCAGTTCTTC. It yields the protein CASSLVLAVNEQFF.

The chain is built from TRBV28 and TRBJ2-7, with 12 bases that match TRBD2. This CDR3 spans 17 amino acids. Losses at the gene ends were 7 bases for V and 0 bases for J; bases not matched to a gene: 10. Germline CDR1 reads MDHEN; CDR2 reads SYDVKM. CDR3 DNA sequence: TGTGCCAGCAACGTACTAGCGGGGGGCCTTAGCTCCTACGAGCAGTACTTC. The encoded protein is CASNVLAGGLSSYEQYF.

Here the CDR3 DNA reads TGTGCCAGCAGCTCGGACAGGGGAAACACTGAAGCTTTCTTT. Amino acid sequence: CASSSDRGNTEAFF. The chain is built from TRBV7-2 and TRBJ1-1; 9 bases are a match to TRBD1. The germline gives CDR1 SGHTA, CDR2 FQGNSA. Losses at the gene ends were 4 bases for V and 2 bases for J; bases not matched to a gene: 2. This CDR3 region has 14 residues.

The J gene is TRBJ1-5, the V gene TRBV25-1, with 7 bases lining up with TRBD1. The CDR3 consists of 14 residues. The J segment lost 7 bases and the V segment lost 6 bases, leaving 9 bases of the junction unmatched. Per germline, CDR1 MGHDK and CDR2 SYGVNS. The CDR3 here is CASSSGGDGQPQHF. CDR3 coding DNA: TGTGCCAGCAGCTCAGGGGGGGATGGGCAGCCCCAGCATTTT.

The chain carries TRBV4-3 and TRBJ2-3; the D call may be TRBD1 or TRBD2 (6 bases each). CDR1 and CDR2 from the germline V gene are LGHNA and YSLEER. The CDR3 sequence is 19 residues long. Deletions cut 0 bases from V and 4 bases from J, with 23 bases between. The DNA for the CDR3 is TGCGCCAGCAGCCAAGAGTGGAATGTGGGGGGCCGGCTGCCAGATACGCAGTATTTT. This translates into CASSQEWNVGGRLPDTQYF.

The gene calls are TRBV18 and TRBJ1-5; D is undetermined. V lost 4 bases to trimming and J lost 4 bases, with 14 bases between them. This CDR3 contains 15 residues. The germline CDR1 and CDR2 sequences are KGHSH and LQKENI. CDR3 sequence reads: CASSQGKVGNQPQHF. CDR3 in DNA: TGTGCCAGCTCACAAGGGAAGGTAGGGAATCAGCCCCAGCATTTT.

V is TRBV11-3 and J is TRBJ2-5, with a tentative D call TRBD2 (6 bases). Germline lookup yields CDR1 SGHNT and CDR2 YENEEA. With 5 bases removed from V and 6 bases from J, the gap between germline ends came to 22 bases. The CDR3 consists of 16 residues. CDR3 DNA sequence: TGTGCCAGCAGCCCACCGGAGGTGCTCGGGGGAAAGACCCAGTACTTC. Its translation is CASSPPEVLGGKTQYF.

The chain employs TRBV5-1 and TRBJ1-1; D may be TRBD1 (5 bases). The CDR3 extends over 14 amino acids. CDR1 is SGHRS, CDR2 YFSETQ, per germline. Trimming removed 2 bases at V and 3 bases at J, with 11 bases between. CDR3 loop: CASSLGDGYTEAFF. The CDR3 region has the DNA TGCGCCAGCAGCTTAGGGGACGGTTACACTGAAGCTTTCTTT.

For the CDR3, the DNA is TGTGCCAGCAGTTTACAGGGTATATACACCTTC. Protein: CASSLQGIYTF. The J gene is TRBJ1-2, the V gene TRBV6-6, with a weak D call TRBD1 (6 bases). CDR3 length: 11 amino acids. Germline-derived CDR1 and CDR2 are MNHNY and SVGAGI (reference sequence). V was trimmed by 4 bases and J by 11 bases, leaving 11 bases between them.

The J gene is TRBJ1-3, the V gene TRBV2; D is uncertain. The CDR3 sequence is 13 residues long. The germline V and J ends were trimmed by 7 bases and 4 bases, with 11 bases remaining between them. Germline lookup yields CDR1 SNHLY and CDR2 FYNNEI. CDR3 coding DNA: TGTGCCAGCATCCCCCGGCGCGGAAACACCATATATTTT. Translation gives CASIPRRGNTIYF.

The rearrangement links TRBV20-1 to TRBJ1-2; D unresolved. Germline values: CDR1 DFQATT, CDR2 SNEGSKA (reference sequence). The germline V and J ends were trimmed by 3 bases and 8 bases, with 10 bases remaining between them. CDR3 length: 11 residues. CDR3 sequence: CSASLRWGYTF. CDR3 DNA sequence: TGCAGTGCTAGTCTACGATGGGGCTACACCTTC.

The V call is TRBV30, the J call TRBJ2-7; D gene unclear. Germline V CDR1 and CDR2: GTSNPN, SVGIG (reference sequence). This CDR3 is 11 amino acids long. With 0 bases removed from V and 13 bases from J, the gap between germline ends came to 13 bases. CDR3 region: CAWSVGQVQYF. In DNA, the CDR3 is TGTGCCTGGAGTGTAGGGCAGGTACAATACTTC.